Each of the 27 T cell receptor beta chains below was sequenced from the same sample in a study of blood T cell repertoires in COVID-19 (dated by TCRdb to the early 2020s). The library came from the immunoSEQ multiplex PCR assay. As stored in TCRdb, this immuneACCESS dataset retains in-frame rearrangements with V and J assigned. A fraction of the clones does not appear; measured against another copy, unresolved V genes explain less than half of the discrepancy, and the remainder lacks a known reason. Counted in this sample were under 350,000 clones; roughly nine tenths of them appeared once. The ten largest make up roughly 2.5% of the sample. The sample consisted of PBMCs or T cells enriched from blood (not recorded which). These receptors were taken from a man aged 55 to 70 who had recovered from COVID-19.

The genes are TRBV4-3 and TRBJ2-6; 9 positions agree with TRBD1. Germline V gene sequence: CDR1 LGHNA, CDR2 YSLEER. V was clipped by 1 base and J by 0 bases; unmatched bases: 4. The CDR3 totals 18 residues. The CDR3: CASSQATGGSSGANVLTF. In nucleotides, the CDR3 is TGCGCCAGCAGCCAAGCTACAGGGGGCAGCTCTGGGGCCAACGTCCTGACTTTC.

The gene calls are TRBV12-3 or TRBV12-4 and TRBJ1-1; a weak D match, TRBD1 (6 bases). Trimming shortened V by 4 bases and J by 7 bases, and 13 bases separated the two germline ends. This CDR3 comprises 13 residues. The CDR3 reads CASSSTGYGEAFF. CDR3 nucleotide sequence: TGTGCCAGCAGTTCCACAGGGTACGGTGAAGCTTTCTTT.

This chain connects TRBV7-8 to TRBJ1-2; D remains ambiguous. CDR3 length equals 13 residues. The V end lost 5 bases, the J end lost 6 bases, and 13 bases lay between the germline ends. Germline loops: CDR1 SGHVS, CDR2 FQNEAQ. The DNA of the CDR3 is TGTGCCAGCAGCCCCTACACGGCGGATGGCTACACCTTC. Translation: CASSPYTADGYTF.

The sample holds one count of this clone. The chain combines TRBV11-2 with TRBJ1-3; 9 bases map to TRBD1. From germline, CDR1 is SGHAT and CDR2 FQNNGV. Unmatched junction bases numbered 5, after V lost 5 bases and J lost 0 bases. This CDR3 has 16 amino acids. CDR3: CASSTGGQGSGNTIYF. DNA for the CDR3: TGTGCCAGCAGCACAGGGGGACAGGGCTCTGGAAACACCATATATTTT.

This chain uses TRBV4-1 with TRBJ2-7; 7 bases fit TRBD2. The CDR3 totals 16 residues. CDR1 is MGHRA and CDR2 is YSYEKL in the germline V gene. Losses at the gene ends were 4 bases for V and 3 bases for J; bases not matched to a gene: 12. The DNA for the CDR3 is TGCGCCAGCAGCCCAGTCGGAAAAAGGGACTACTACGAGCAGTACTTC. This codes for CASSPVGKRDYYEQYF.

The V and J genes are TRBV2 and TRBJ2-7; D gene ambiguous. The length of the CDR3 is 12 residues. The V end lost 5 bases, the J end lost 12 bases, and 17 bases lay between the germline ends. Per the germline V gene, CDR1 is SNHLY and CDR2 is FYNNEI. As DNA, the CDR3 is TGTGCCAGCAGTTGGTCCGAGGAAACGCGGTACTTC. Translation: CASSWSEETRYF.

The V call is TRBV6-5, the J call TRBJ1-1, with 8 positions matching TRBD1. Germline CDR1 is MNHEY and CDR2 is SVGAGI. After removal of 2 bases from V and 1 base from J, the junction contained 3 bases not matched to a gene. The CDR3 totals 15 residues. CDR3 nucleotide sequence: TGTGCCAGCAGTTACGACAGGGGCGCGAACACTGAAGCTTTCTTT. Its translation: CASSYDRGANTEAFF.

The rearrangement links TRBV28 to TRBJ1-2, with D unclear. The CDR3 runs to 12 residues. Between the trimmed V and J ends, which lost 4 bases and 8 bases, there was a span of 11 bases. Germline V lookup: CDR1 MDHEN, CDR2 SYDVKM. CDR3 sequence: CASSYTSRGYTF. The CDR3 DNA reads TGTGCCAGCAGTTACACGTCTAGGGGCTACACCTTC.

The chain carries TRBV3-1 (or the pseudogene TRBV3-2) and TRBJ1-1; possible D gene TRBD1, 5 bases. V gave up 8 bases and J gave up 0 bases, with 16 bases separating them. The CDR3 is 15 amino acids. Germline lookup yields CDR1 LGHDT and CDR2 YNNKEL (reference sequence). The CDR3 DNA reads as TGTGCCAGCGGGGCGGGGACCCGGATGAACACTGAAGCTTTCTTT. It yields the protein CASGAGTRMNTEAFF.

The V call is TRBV2, the J call TRBJ1-6; no clear D gene. The CDR3 runs 15 residues. Germline V CDR1 and CDR2: SNHLY, FYNNEI. V lost 0 bases and J lost 1, with 4 bases in between. The CDR3 DNA follows: TGTGCCAGCAGTGAAGCGAGGTCCTATAATTCACCCCTCCACTTT. Protein product: CASSEARSYNSPLHF.

The chain employs TRBV7-2 and TRBJ1-2; D may be TRBD1 (5 bases). The CDR3 spans 14 residues. Between the trimmed V and J ends, which lost 1 base and 7 bases, there was a span of 13 bases. Germline V lookup: CDR1 SGHTA, CDR2 FQGNSA. CDR3 residues: CASSLDTVQGGYTF. The CDR3 nucleotides read TGTGCCAGCAGCTTAGACACCGTCCAGGGTGGCTACACCTTC.

The rearrangement links TRBV19 to TRBJ2-5, with D unclear. The germline CDR1 and CDR2 sequences are LNHDA and SQIVND (reference sequence). The CDR3 loop spans 11 amino acids. Trimming stripped 5 bases from V and 5 bases from J, with 6 bases between. CDR3 sequence (DNA): TGTGCCAGTAGTTTCGGGGAGACCCAGTACTTC. It yields the protein CASSFGETQYF.

This rearrangement joins TRBV7-9 to TRBJ2-1; weak D call: TRBD2 (5 bases). This CDR3 region has 17 residues. CDR1 is SEHNR and CDR2 is FQNEAQ in the germline V gene (reference sequence). Trimming stripped 5 bases from V and 7 bases from J, with 24 bases between. CDR3 sequence (DNA): TGTGCCAGCAGCGATCCCATTGGGCTGAGGGCCTTTAATGAGCAGTTCTTC. Protein product: CASSDPIGLRAFNEQFF. Variable domain in full (rest from reference TRBV7-9 and TRBJ2-1): DTGVSQNPRHKITKRGQNVTFRCDPISEHNRLYWYRQTLGQGPEFLTYFQNEAQLEKSRLLSDRFSAERPKGSFSTLEIQRTEQGDSAMYLCASSDPIGLRAFNEQFFGPGTRLTVL.

A single count supports this clone. CDR3 in amino acids: CASSLMAGGVNEQFF. The CDR3 DNA sequence: TGTGCCAGCAGCTTAATGGCCGGGGGGGTTAATGAGCAGTTCTTC. The chain uses TRBV7-3 and TRBJ2-1, with 8 bases identical to TRBD2. J lost 7 bases, V lost 1 base, and 6 bases had no gene match. The CDR3 has 15 residues. CDR1 SGHTA and CDR2 FQGTGA come from the germline V gene.

The V and J genes are TRBV7-9 and TRBJ1-1, with TRBD1 identical over 7 bases. V was pared by 5 bases and J by 5 bases, with 2 bases of the junction left unmatched. Germline V lookup: CDR1 SEHNR, CDR2 FQNEAQ (reference sequence). CDR3 length equals 12 residues. The CDR3 region has the DNA TGTGCCAGCAGCGCACAGGGGACTGAAGCTTTCTTT. As protein: CASSAQGTEAFF.

CDR3 protein: CASSLGGNNSPLHF. In nucleotides, the CDR3 is TGTGCCAGCAGCTTAGGAGGAAATAATTCACCCCTCCACTTT. The chain recombines TRBV7-6 with TRBJ1-6; D not certain. The germline gives CDR1 SGHVS, CDR2 FNYEAQ. V lost 1 base to trimming and J lost 5 bases, with 6 bases between them. The CDR3 covers 14 residues.

The V and J genes are TRBV18 and TRBJ2-7; 9 bases map to TRBD2. The CDR3 spans 15 residues. Unmatched junction bases numbered 12, after V lost 5 bases and J lost 7 bases. Germline CDR1 and CDR2: KGHSH and LQKENI. The CDR3 nucleotides are TGTGCCAGCTCAACCGATAGCGGGAGCCTCGGGGAGCAGTACTTC. Translating it yields CASSTDSGSLGEQYF.

The gene calls are TRBV7-2 and TRBJ2-7; D perhaps matches TRBD2 (6 bases). The CDR3 is made up of 13 amino acids. Germline values: CDR1 SGHTA, CDR2 FQGNSA. V lost 3 bases, J lost 7 bases, and 13 bases lay in between. CDR3 bases: TGTGCCAGCAGCTTGGCTGGGGCGGGGGAGCAGTACTTC. Amino acid sequence: CASSLAGAGEQYF.

The CDR3 spells CASSLGGSPEQYF. CDR3 sequence (DNA): TGTGCCAGCAGCTTAGGTGGGAGTCCCGAGCAGTACTTC. The V call is TRBV7-9, the J call TRBJ2-7; tentative D call: TRBD2 (5 bases). The CDR3 is 13 residues long. Germline values: CDR1 SEHNR, CDR2 FQNEAQ (reference sequence). V was trimmed by 1 base and J by 6 bases, leaving 10 bases between them.

The V gene is TRBV30, the J gene TRBJ1-3; D remains ambiguous. V dropped 4 bases and J dropped 0 bases, with 13 bases sitting between them. Germline assignment: CDR1 GTSNPN and CDR2 SVGIG (reference sequence). This CDR3 is 15 amino acids long. This CDR3 is CAWNAPPGSGNTIYF. The CDR3 DNA follows: TGTGCCTGGAACGCACCCCCGGGCTCTGGAAACACCATATATTTT. The full variable domain, completed using reference TRBV30 and TRBJ1-3, is SQTIHQWPATLVQPVGSPLSLECTVEGTSNPNLYWYRQAAGRGLQLLFYSVGIGQISSEVPQNLSASRPQDRQFILSSKKLLLSDSGFYLCAWNAPPGSGNTIYFGEGSWLTVV.

V and J are TRBV11-3 and TRBJ2-2, with 8 bases fitting TRBD1. Germline V lookup: CDR1 SGHNT, CDR2 YENEEA. V trimming: 4 bases; J trimming: 0 bases; junction bases outside the gene matches: 1. CDR3 length equals 15 residues. CDR3 nucleotide sequence: TGTGCCAGCAGCTGGGACAGGACGAACACCGGGGAGCTGTTTTTT. Translation: CASSWDRTNTGELFF.

The chain has TRBV5-5 and TRBJ1-1; D might be TRBD1 (5 bases). The CDR3 contains 16 residues. Looked up from germline, CDR1 is SGHKS and CDR2 is YYEKEE (reference sequence). V lost 0 bases to trimming and J lost 0 bases, with 12 bases between them. In DNA, the CDR3 is TGTGCCAGCAGCTTGGTTGCAGGGAACATGAACACTGAAGCTTTCTTT. Protein sequence: CASSLVAGNMNTEAFF.

The V call is TRBV27, the J call TRBJ1-2; TRBD1 matches 7 bases. Germline loops: CDR1 MNHEY, CDR2 SMNVEV (reference sequence). This CDR3 spans 14 amino acids. V shed 6 bases, J shed 4 bases, and the junction held 8 bases outside the gene matches. In DNA, the CDR3 is TGTGCCAGCAGGAAGGGGACAGACCCCTATGGCTACACCTTC. Protein: CASRKGTDPYGYTF.

The rearrangement uses TRBV6-5 and TRBJ2-1, with 13 positions matching TRBD2. CDR1 MNHEY and CDR2 SVGAGI come from the germline V gene. The ends lost 5 bases at V and 5 bases at J; junction bases unmatched: 3. There are 15 residues in the CDR3. The CDR3 sequence is CASSLLAGGDNEQFF. The CDR3 DNA reads TGTGCCAGCAGTCTACTAGCGGGGGGGGACAATGAGCAGTTCTTC.

The rearrangement uses TRBV2 and TRBJ2-5; weak D call: TRBD2 (7 bases). This CDR3 region has 15 residues. The germline gives CDR1 SNHLY, CDR2 FYNNEI. V lost 6 bases to trimming and J lost 5 bases, with 19 bases between them. Written as DNA, the CDR3 is TGTGCCAGCAGCCGAGGGGGGGAGATGAGGGAGACCCAGTACTTC. This gives the protein CASSRGGEMRETQYF.

In this sample, this clone turned up once. The chain is built from TRBV5-1 and TRBJ1-1; 10 bases are shared with TRBD1. This CDR3 region has 15 residues. The junction had 8 bases not matched to a gene; V was cut back by 4 bases and J by 5 bases. Germline V gene data show CDR1 as SGHRS and CDR2 as YFSETQ. The CDR3, as DNA: TGCGCCAGCAGCGCTGGGGGACAGGGGAGTACTGAAGCTTTCTTT. It encodes CASSAGGQGSTEAFF.

The CDR3 spells CASSQELNYGYTF. DNA of the CDR3: TGTGCCAGCAGCCAAGAACTTAACTATGGCTACACCTTC. The chain recombines TRBV14 with TRBJ1-2; D unclear. The germline V gene has CDR1 SGHDN and CDR2 FVKESK. The CDR3 length is 13 residues. V was cut by 0 bases and J by 1 base, with 3 bases left in between.